The rows below give T cell receptor beta chains drawn from one sample of a study of PD-1 and CTLA-4 blockade in melanoma. Clones were read by immunoSEQ multiplex PCR, and TCRdb kept only the in-frame ones, dropping some. The sample includes under 40,000 clones, 88% of them seen just once. This material consisted of CD8+ T cells from peripheral blood, taken from a patient given anti-PD-1 treatment. These receptors were collected from a human donor with melanoma. Each CDR3 is given with its conserved first and last residue. The order of the fields is J gene, V gene, clone size, D gene, CDR3 DNA, CDR3 protein. A D gene is named only where the DNA matches it firmly. Only some rows state a clone size, as once, few, many or a class for expanded clones.

TRBJ2-2	TRBV2	.	.	TGTGCCAGCAGCGAAGGACACTTTAACACCGGGGAGCTGTTTTTT	CASSEGHFNTGELFF
TRBJ2-7	TRBV27	once	.	TGTGCCAGCAGTTTATCGATGGGAACCTACGAGCAGTACTTC	CASSLSMGTYEQYF
TRBJ2-2	TRBV15	.	.	TGTGCCACCAGCAGTGAGGGGTCGGCCGGGGAGCTGTTTTTT	CATSSEGSAGELFF
TRBJ2-1	TRBV5-5	once	TRBD2	TGTGCCAGCAGCCATGGGACTAGCGGATACAATGAGCAGTTCTTC	CASSHGTSGYNEQFF
TRBJ2-5	TRBV18	.	.	TGTGCCAGCTCACCAACATCGTTTTCGGAGGGCGTAGAGACCCAGTACTTC	CASSPTSFSEGVETQYF
TRBJ2-5	TRBV4-1	.	.	TGCGCCAGCAGAAAACGAGTCGAGGAGACCCAGTACTTC	CASRKRVEETQYF
TRBJ1-4	TRBV7-9	.	.	TGTGCCAGCAGCTCGGCGAGAACAAATGAAAAACTGTTTTTT	CASSSARTNEKLFF
TRBJ2-3	TRBV29-1	.	TRBD2	TGCAGCGTCGACGGACTAGCGGGGGGGCCCACTAGCACAGATACGCAGTATTTT	CSVDGLAGGPTSTDTQYF
TRBJ2-7	TRBV7-2	.	.	TGTGCCAGCAGCCTGTATCCCGGGACCTACGAGCAGTACTTC	CASSLYPGTYEQYF
TRBJ2-2	TRBV7-8	.	TRBD1	TGTGCCAGCAGCTTAGCTATCCAGGGGGAGAACACCGGGGAGCTGTTTTTT	CASSLAIQGENTGELFF
TRBJ1-3	TRBV9	.	TRBD1	TGTGCCAGCACGACAGGGGCTGGAAACACCATATATTTT	CASTTGAGNTIYF
TRBJ1-1	TRBV30	.	.	TGTGCCTGGAGTGTGGGCATGAACACTGAAGCTTTCTTT	CAWSVGMNTEAFF
TRBJ1-2	TRBV27	.	.	TGTGCCAGCTCGACAGGAGCTCTCTATGGCTACACCTTC	CASSTGALYGYTF
TRBJ1-6	TRBV14	.	.	TGTGCCAGCAGCCAAGATATTAGCTCCTATAATTCACCCCTCCACTTT	CASSQDISSYNSPLHF
TRBJ2-7	TRBV30	once	TRBD1	TGTGCTATTGACAGGGGTTCCTACGAGCAGTACTTC	CAIDRGSYEQYF
TRBJ1-1	TRBV6-1	.	.	TGTGCCAGTACCCCGGCAGAGAACACTGAAGCTTTCTTT	CASTPAENTEAFF
TRBJ2-7	TRBV7-9	.	.	TGTGCCAGCAGCTTAGGGGAACCCTACGAGCAGTACTTC	CASSLGEPYEQYF
TRBJ2-3	TRBV28	once	TRBD2	TGTGCCAGCAGTTGGCTAGCGGGGGGGCCCCTCACAGATACGCAGTATTTT	CASSWLAGGPLTDTQYF
TRBJ2-2	TRBV5-5	once	.	TGTGCCAGCAGCTTGGAGGGTTTGAACACCGGGGAGCTGTTTTTT	CASSLEGLNTGELFF
TRBJ1-6	TRBV28	.	.	TGTGCCAGCAGTCTTTGGGGTACCCTCCACTTT	CASSLWGTLHF
TRBJ2-5	TRBV29-1	.	TRBD1	TGCAACGTTGGGGACAGGCAAATTTGGGAGACCCAGTACTTC	CNVGDRQIWETQYF
TRBJ2-7	TRBV9	.	.	TGTGCCAGCAGCGTAGGGGACTCCGCCTACGAGCAGTACTTC	CASSVGDSAYEQYF
TRBJ2-3	TRBV11-3	.	.	TGTGCCAGCAGCAAGGGCGACACAGATACGCAGTATTTT	CASSKGDTDTQYF
TRBJ1-1	TRBV7-8	.	.	TGTGCCAGCAGCTTAGGAATCGGGGGACCTGAAGCTTTCTTT	CASSLGIGGPEAFF
TRBJ1-2	TRBV3-1/TRBV3-2	.	TRBD1	TGTGCCAGCAGCCATGAATCCGGGACAGGGGTCTATGGCTACACCTTC	CASSHESGTGVYGYTF
TRBJ2-7	TRBV9	once	TRBD2	TGTGCCAGCAGCCACCCCCGGACTAGCGGGGGGGCCTACGAGCAGTACTTC	CASSHPRTSGGAYEQYF
TRBJ1-5	TRBV2	.	.	TGTGCCAGCAGTGAAGGAGGATATAGCAATCAGCCCCAGCATTTT	CASSEGGYSNQPQHF
TRBJ2-1	TRBV6-5	.	.	TGTGCCAGCAGGCTACAGGCTCCGAGCTACAATGAGCAGTTCTTC	CASRLQAPSYNEQFF
TRBJ1-6	TRBV27	.	.	TGTGCCAGCAGGGACGAGATGTATAATTCACCCCTCCACTTT	CASRDEMYNSPLHF
TRBJ2-7	TRBV29-1	.	TRBD1	TGCAGCGTACTCGAGGGACAGGGATCGTTTGAGCAGTACTTC	CSVLEGQGSFEQYF
TRBJ1-2	TRBV4-3	.	.	TGCGCCAGCAGCCAAGCAGGGGCAAACTATGGCTACACCTTC	CASSQAGANYGYTF
TRBJ2-1	TRBV28	few	.	TGTGCCAGCAGTTTTAGGGGAGGTGAGCAGTTCTTC	CASSFRGGEQFF
TRBJ1-2	TRBV19	.	TRBD1	TGTGCCAGTAGCCCAGGACAGGTCCTAGGTAACTATGGCTACACCTTC	CASSPGQVLGNYGYTF
TRBJ1-1	TRBV11-2	.	.	TGTGCCAGCAGCTTACTCAGGGGAGCTGAAGCTTTCTTT	CASSLLRGAEAFF
TRBJ1-5	TRBV6-5	.	TRBD1	TGTGCCAGCAGTTACGGACAGGGGAGCTCCCAGCCCCAGCATTTT	CASSYGQGSSQPQHF
TRBJ2-7	TRBV30	.	.	TGTGCCTGGGGCCTGGCGGACAGATACGAGCAGTACTTC	CAWGLADRYEQYF
TRBJ2-7	TRBV7-9	.	TRBD1	TGTGCCAGCATCCGGACAGGAGCCTACGAGCAGTACTTC	CASIRTGAYEQYF
TRBJ1-2	TRBV7-2	.	.	TGTGCCAGCAGCTTGGGGGGAGACTATGGCTACACCTTC	CASSLGGDYGYTF
TRBJ1-2	TRBV4-1	.	TRBD1	TGCGCCAGCAGCCAAGACGACAGGGAGGTCTATGGCTACACCTTC	CASSQDDREVYGYTF
TRBJ1-3	TRBV11-3	.	TRBD1	TGTGCCAGCAGCCCGGGACAGGGGCCCGGAAACACCATATATTTT	CASSPGQGPGNTIYF
TRBJ2-7	TRBV19	.	TRBD1	TGTGCCGTGGGGGACAGGGTCGACGAGCAGTACTTC	CAVGDRVDEQYF